This T cell receptor beta chain derives from a study of T cell changes during pregnancy in multiple sclerosis. The table came from immunoSEQ multiplex PCR; TCRdb's copy has only in-frame clones and leaves some out. The sample includes some 40,000 clones, roughly 90% seen only once; the top ten take 4.5% to 5.5%. Germline V lookup: CDR1 LGHNA, CDR2 YSLEER. The J segment lost 0 bases and the V segment lost 1 base, leaving 3 bases of the junction unmatched. The CDR3 has 16 amino acids. V usage is TRBV4-3 and J usage is TRBJ2-7; TRBD2 matches 10 bases. This clonotype was sampled from a female donor in good health, enrolled as a control in a pregnancy study. Sequences were derived from peripheral blood, sampled in the second trimester of pregnancy. The CDR3 DNA is TGCGCCAGCAGCCAAGGGGCTAGCGGGGGCTCCTACGAGCAGTACTTC. This codes for CASSQGASGGSYEQYF.